This entry lists 25 T cell receptor beta chains sequenced from one sample in a study of blood T cells in healthy people across ages. It was with a sample-barcoded 5' primer and a J-beta primer mix that a second PCR of roughly 7 to 12 cycles was run. TCRdb recomputed calls from the 5' RACE reads with MiXCR, one row per CDR3 protein. The sample contains 750,000 to 1,000,000 distinct CDR3 sequences, almost 30% of which appear only once. In addition, the sample was reused for a study of T cells of mothers and their children.

Material for sequencing was blood. The receptors stem from a woman in her thirties or forties in good health.

This clonotype was seen more than once but under ten times. The J gene is TRBJ2-7, the V gene TRBV5-1; D possibly matches TRBD1 or TRBD2 (5 bases each). V was cut by 4 bases and J by 9 bases, with 11 bases left in between. This CDR3 has 11 amino acids. Germline V gene data show CDR1 as SGHRS and CDR2 as YFSETQ. The CDR3 DNA reads TGCGCCAGCAGCCCCGGGACCCGGCAGTACTTC. Its translation: CASSPGTRQYF. Full variable domain (missing parts from reference TRBV5-1 and TRBJ2-7): KAGVTQTPRYLIKTRGQQVTLSCSPISGHRSVSWYQQTPGQGLQFLFEYFSETQRNKGNFPGRFSGRQFSNSRSEMNVSTLELGDSALYLCASSPGTRQYFGPGTRLTVT.

CDR3 DNA sequence: TGTGCCAGCAGCTTATTAAAGAGGAACACTGAAGCTTTCTTT. Translating gives CASSLLKRNTEAFF. This chain joins TRBV7-9 and TRBJ1-1; D ambiguous. CDR1 SEHNR and CDR2 FQNEAQ come from the germline V gene (reference sequence). Between the trimmed V and J ends, which lost 2 bases and 1 base, there was a span of 8 bases. This CDR3 spans 14 amino acids.

This clonotype was seen at least ten times. The V call is TRBV7-2, the J call TRBJ1-2, with a possible D match to TRBD1 (6 bases). V lost 7 bases to trimming and J lost 4 bases, with 16 bases between them. Germline V CDR1 and CDR2: SGHTA, FQGNSA. The CDR3 length is 14 residues. The CDR3 spells CASTPMGATYGYTF. DNA for the CDR3: TGTGCCAGCACCCCCATGGGGGCGACCTATGGCTACACCTTC.

The chain links TRBV4-1 to TRBJ2-5, with TRBD2 as a possible D gene (6 bases). Trimming removed 3 bases from V and 2 bases from J, with 13 bases in between. The CDR3 has 15 amino acids. Germline CDR1 MGHRA, CDR2 YSYEKL. This CDR3 reads CASSHESGPQETQYF. CDR3 in DNA: TGCGCCAGCAGCCACGAAAGCGGGCCACAAGAGACCCAGTACTTC.

This clonotype turned up a few times. This chain connects TRBV5-1 to TRBJ1-2, with no clear D. The V end was cut by 4 bases, the J end by 0 bases, with 13 bases between. The CDR3 totals 15 residues. From germline, CDR1 is SGHRS and CDR2 YFSETQ. The CDR3 protein is CASSKGPEANYGYTF. Here the CDR3 DNA reads TGCGCCAGCAGCAAAGGGCCCGAAGCTAACTATGGCTACACCTTC. The complete variable domain, with remaining parts taken from reference TRBV5-1 and TRBJ1-2, reads KAGVTQTPRYLIKTRGQQVTLSCSPISGHRSVSWYQQTPGQGLQFLFEYFSETQRNKGNFPGRFSGRQFSNSRSEMNVSTLELGDSALYLCASSKGPEANYGYTFGSGTRLTVV.

Only a few counts were recorded for this clonotype. The genes are TRBV6-6 and TRBJ1-1; TRBD1 matches 9 bases. Trimming at V came to 4 bases and at J to 5 bases, leaving 5 bases not matched to a gene. Germline loops: CDR1 MNHNY, CDR2 SVGAGI (reference sequence). This CDR3 has 14 amino acids. CDR3 bases: TGTGCCAGCAGTTGGGACAGGGAGGGGACTGAAGCTTTCTTT. Translating it yields CASSWDREGTEAFF.

This clonotype was seen only once. This chain uses TRBV10-3 with TRBJ1-1; a possible D gene is TRBD1 (6 bases). Deletions cut 0 bases from V and 4 bases from J, with 15 bases between. Germline assignment: CDR1 ENHRY and CDR2 SYGVKD. This CDR3 has 16 amino acids. Here the CDR3 DNA reads TGTGCCATCAGTGAGTCGAGCCGTGCAGGGGCCACTGAAGCTTTCTTT. It yields the protein CAISESSRAGATEAFF.

Note on this clonotype: Germline is not matched at one junction end, which may reflect a read error. This chain joins TRBV7-8 and TRBJ2-5; possibly TRBD1 or TRBD2 for D (5 bases each). This CDR3 comprises 12 residues. Germline V gives CDR1 SGHVS, CDR2 FQNEAQ. This CDR3 is CASNLGGTVQYF. In DNA, the CDR3 is TGTGCCAGCAACTTAGGTGGGACCGTGCAGTACTTC.

The V call is TRBV5-4, the J call TRBJ1-1, with TRBD1 as a possible D gene (6 bases). Germline V CDR1 and CDR2: SGHNT, YYREEE (reference sequence). There are 15 residues in the CDR3. The V end lost 3 bases, the J end lost 1 base, and 13 bases lay between the germline ends. The CDR3 reads CASSSASRGNTEAFF. In DNA, the CDR3 is TGTGCCAGCAGCTCGGCTTCCAGGGGGAACACTGAAGCTTTCTTT. The full variable domain, rest sourced from reference TRBV5-4 and TRBJ1-1, is ETGVTQSPTHLIKTRGQQVTLRCSSQSGHNTVSWYQQALGQGPQFIFQYYREEENGRGNFPPRFSGLQFPNYSSELNVNALELDDSALYLCASSSASRGNTEAFFGQGTRLTVV.

With respect to this clonotype: Being one base from a much bigger clone, this may be a read error. This sequence joins TRBV29-1 and TRBJ1-2; weak D call: TRBD1 (5 bases). The CDR3 totals 13 residues. Germline V CDR1 and CDR2: SQVTM, ANQGSEA. The ends were cut back, 7 bases at V and 1 base at J, with 13 bases in the middle. The CDR3 loop reads CSGGRGGNYGYTF. The CDR3 DNA sequence: TGCAGCGGTGGACGTGGGGGTAACTATGGCTACACCTTC.

V usage is TRBV29-1 and J usage is TRBJ2-7; 13 bases line up with TRBD2. The J call is uncertain, as TRBJ2-5 better fits the DNA end. The CDR3 is made up of 17 amino acids. Germline CDR1 and CDR2: SQVTM and ANQGSEA. The CDR3 DNA is TGCAGCGCCCCCGGGACTAGCGGGGCTCAATCCGGGGAGACCCAGTACTTC. This gives the protein CSAPGTSGAQSGETQYF.

This clonotype has at least ten counts. The chain links TRBV7-2 to TRBJ2-1; TRBD1 matches at 12 bases. V dropped 4 bases and J dropped 15; count of bases not matched to a gene: 7. CDR1 and CDR2 (germline): SGHTA, FQGNSA. There are 13 residues in the CDR3. This CDR3 is CASSSGTGGVLFF. In DNA, the CDR3 is TGTGCCAGCAGCTCCGGGACAGGGGGCGTGCTGTTCTTC.

The chain has TRBV7-9 and TRBJ1-1; weak D call: TRBD1 (5 bases). The CDR3 has 15 residues. The V gene lost 4 bases and the J gene lost 4 bases, with 16 bases spanning the gap. Germline V gene sequence: CDR1 SEHNR, CDR2 FQNEAQ (reference sequence). CDR3 region: CASSSIGDPTTEAFF. The CDR3 bases are TGTGCCAGCAGCTCCATCGGGGACCCGACCACTGAAGCTTTCTTT.

The chain has TRBV20-1 and TRBJ1-1, with D tentatively TRBD1 (6 bases). CDR3 length equals 14 residues. Trimming removed 5 bases from V and 5 bases from J, with 18 bases in between. Germline assignment: CDR1 DFQATT and CDR2 SNEGSKA (reference sequence). For the CDR3, the DNA is TGCAGTGCTCGAGGGGGAGGGGTAGGAACTGAAGCTTTCTTT. It yields the protein CSARGGGVGTEAFF.

The chain is built from TRBV4-2 and TRBJ1-2; D gene unclear. V lost 1 base and J lost 0, with 12 bases in between. The germline V gene has CDR1 LGHNA and CDR2 YNFKEQ. The CDR3 has 16 amino acids. The DNA for the CDR3 is TGTGCCAGCAGCCAAGCGGGAAACAGAGCTAACTATGGCTACACCTTC. Translated, it gives CASSQAGNRANYGYTF.

The chain combines TRBV7-2 with TRBJ1-2; the match to TRBD1 covers 7 bases. The junction had 7 bases not matched to a gene; V was cut back by 0 bases and J by 3 bases. This CDR3 spans 16 amino acids. Germline V gene sequence: CDR1 SGHTA, CDR2 FQGNSA. CDR3 coding DNA: TGTGCCAGCAGCTTAGCACAGGGGTTGGCGTACTATGGCTACACCTTC. Translated: CASSLAQGLAYYGYTF.

The chain joins TRBV6-5 to TRBJ2-7; D not resolved. This CDR3 region has 13 residues. V was trimmed by 4 bases and J by 5 bases, leaving 12 bases between them. In germline, CDR1 is MNHEY, CDR2 SVGAGI. DNA for the CDR3: TGTGCCAGCAGTTCCCCCAGCTTTCACGAGCAGTACTTC. Translating it yields CASSSPSFHEQYF.

This clonotype was counted between two and nine times. The V gene is TRBV29-1, the J gene TRBJ1-4; D possibly corresponds to TRBD1 (5 bases). Trimming took 5 bases from V and 2 from J, leaving 18 bases between them. This CDR3 contains 16 residues. Germline V gene sequence: CDR1 SQVTM, CDR2 ANQGSEA. The DNA for the CDR3 is TGCAGCGTTAGGAGGCTGGGGGATAGGACTAATGAAAAACTGTTTTTT. It specifies CSVRRLGDRTNEKLFF.

The V and J genes are TRBV3-1 and TRBJ2-7; 11 bases fit TRBD2. V shed 6 bases and J 2 bases; nucleotides not matched to a gene: 6. This CDR3 has 15 amino acids. Germline V lookup: CDR1 LGHDT, CDR2 YNNKEL (reference sequence). This chain's CDR3 is CASSFGTSGAYEQYF. The CDR3 DNA is TGTGCCAGCAGTTTCGGGACTAGCGGCGCCTACGAGCAGTACTTC.

This clonotype was detected ten times or more. The rearrangement links TRBV5-6 to TRBJ2-7, with D possibly being TRBD1 (5 bases). The V gene's germline CDR1 is SGHDT and CDR2 YYEEEE. V lost 5 bases and J 6 bases, leaving 18 bases between the germline ends. CDR3 length: 14 residues. The CDR3 DNA reads TGTGCCAGCAGTCCGGGCCAGGGCTTCGGCGAGCAGTACTTC. Its protein product is CASSPGQGFGEQYF.

This clonotype came up a few times. The chain combines TRBV20-1 with TRBJ2-7; D gene uncertain. This CDR3 spans 14 amino acids. Germline values: CDR1 DFQATT, CDR2 SNEGSKA (reference sequence). Trimming removed 0 bases from V and 3 bases from J, with 12 bases in between. The CDR3 nucleotides read TGCAGTGCTAGAGATGACTCAGGTCACTACGAGCAGTACTTC. Protein: CSARDDSGHYEQYF.

This clonotype came up a few times. The chain employs TRBV6-1 and TRBJ1-6, with unresolved D. With 3 bases removed from V and 4 bases from J, the gap between germline ends came to 13 bases. This CDR3 has 16 residues. The germline gives CDR1 MNHNS, CDR2 SASEGT. CDR3 sequence (DNA): TGTGCCAGCAGTGATCGTGGTCGGGCATATAATTCACCCCTCCACTTT. It codes for CASSDRGRAYNSPLHF.

The rearrangement links TRBV7-2 to TRBJ2-5; D unresolved. Trimming took off 1 base at V and 1 base at J, with 7 bases between the two ends. This CDR3 has 14 residues. Per the germline V gene, CDR1 is SGHTA and CDR2 is FQGNSA. CDR3 DNA sequence: TGTGCCAGCAGCTTAGTTCTGGTCCAAGAGACCCAGTACTTC. This gives the protein CASSLVLVQETQYF. The complete variable domain, with remaining parts taken from reference TRBV7-2 and TRBJ2-5, reads GAGVSQSPSNKVTEKGKDVELRCDPISGHTALYWYRQSLGQGLEFLIYFQGNSAPDKSGLPSDRFSAERTGGSVSTLTIQRTQQEDSAVYLCASSLVLVQETQYFGPGTRLLVL.

There are a few counts of this clonotype. This rearrangement joins TRBV5-1 to TRBJ1-2; 11 bases are a match to TRBD1. V dropped 6 bases and J dropped 8; count of bases not matched to a gene: 6. Germline V lookup: CDR1 SGHRS, CDR2 YFSETQ. The CDR3 loop spans 13 amino acids. The CDR3 bases are TGCGCCAGCAAAGAGGACAGGGGGCAAGGCTACACCTTC. Its translation is CASKEDRGQGYTF.

This clonotype was detected a few times. The chain carries TRBV6-1 and TRBJ1-1; 7 bases agree with TRBD1. Germline V CDR1 and CDR2: MNHNS, SASEGT. Trimming cost V 2 bases and J 1 base; bases outside gene matches: 19. The length of the CDR3 is 20 residues. In DNA form, the CDR3 reads TGTGCCAGCAGTGAAATGTTCTTAGGAGGGGGCTATAGTCGGAACACTGAAGCTTTCTTT. Translating it yields CASSEMFLGGGYSRNTEAFF.